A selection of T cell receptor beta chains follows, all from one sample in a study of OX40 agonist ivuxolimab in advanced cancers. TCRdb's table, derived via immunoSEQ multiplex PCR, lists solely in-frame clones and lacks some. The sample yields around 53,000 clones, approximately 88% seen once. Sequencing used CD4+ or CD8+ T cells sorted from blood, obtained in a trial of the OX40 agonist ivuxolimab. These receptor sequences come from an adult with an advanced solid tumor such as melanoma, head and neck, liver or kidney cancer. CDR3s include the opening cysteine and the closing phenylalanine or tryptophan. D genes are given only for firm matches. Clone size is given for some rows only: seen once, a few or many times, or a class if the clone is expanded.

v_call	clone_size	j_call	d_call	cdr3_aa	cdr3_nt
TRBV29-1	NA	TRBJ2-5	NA	CSVGGLAALQETQYF	TGCAGCGTCGGGGGGCTAGCGGCACTCCAAGAGACCCAGTACTTC
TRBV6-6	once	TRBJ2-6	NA	CASRASGANVLTF	TGTGCCAGCAGAGCCTCTGGGGCCAACGTCCTGACTTTC
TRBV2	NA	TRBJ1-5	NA	CASSDSHSNQPQHF	TGTGCCAGCAGTGACAGCCATAGCAATCAGCCCCAGCATTTT
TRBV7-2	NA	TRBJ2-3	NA	CASSHSIPSSTDTQYF	TGTGCCAGCAGCCATTCAATACCTAGCAGCACAGATACGCAGTATTTT
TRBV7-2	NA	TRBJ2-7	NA	CASSLEVGYYEQYF	TGTGCCAGCAGCTTAGAGGTGGGTTACTACGAGCAGTACTTC
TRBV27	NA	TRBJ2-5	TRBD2	CASSRTSGAETQYF	TGTGCCAGCAGCCGGACCAGCGGGGCAGAGACCCAGTACTTC
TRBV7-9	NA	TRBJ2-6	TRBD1	CASSSDRVWANVLTF	TGTGCCAGCAGCTCAGACAGGGTCTGGGCCAACGTCCTGACTTTC
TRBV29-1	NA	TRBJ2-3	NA	CSVVGGVGATDTQYF	TGCAGCGTTGTAGGCGGGGTCGGTGCCACAGATACGCAGTATTTT
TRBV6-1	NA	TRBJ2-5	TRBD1	CASGQGLGETQYF	TGTGCCAGCGGACAGGGCCTGGGAGAGACCCAGTACTTC
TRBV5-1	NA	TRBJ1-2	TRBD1	CASSWGQGPGDYGYTF	TGCGCCAGCAGCTGGGGACAGGGGCCAGGCGACTATGGCTACACCTTC
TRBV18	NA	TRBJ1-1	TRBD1	CATKQGMNTEAFF	TGTGCCACCAAACAGGGGATGAACACTGAAGCTTTCTTT
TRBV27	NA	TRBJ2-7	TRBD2	CASRPAGVKFNEQYF	TGTGCCAGCAGGCCCGCGGGAGTAAAATTTAACGAGCAGTACTTC
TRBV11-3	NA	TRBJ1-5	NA	CASSSGRFHYSNQPQHF	TGTGCCAGCAGCTCCGGGCGGTTCCATTATAGCAATCAGCCCCAGCATTTT
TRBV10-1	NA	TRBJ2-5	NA	CASSESRRETQYF	TGCGCCAGCAGTGAGAGTAGAAGAGAGACCCAGTACTTC
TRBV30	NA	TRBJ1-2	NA	CAWSVSGKGGYTF	TGTGCCTGGAGTGTTTCGGGGAAAGGTGGCTACACCTTC
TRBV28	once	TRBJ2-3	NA	CASSLNHGGVDTQYF	TGTGCCAGCAGTCTGAATCACGGGGGAGTAGATACGCAGTATTTT
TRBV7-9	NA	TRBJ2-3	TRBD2	CASSSLRLAGITDTQYF	TGTGCCAGCAGCTCCTTACGACTAGCGGGTATCACAGATACGCAGTATTTT
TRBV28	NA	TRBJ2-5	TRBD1	CASRTGGQETQYF	TGTGCCAGCAGAACAGGGGGACAAGAGACCCAGTACTTC
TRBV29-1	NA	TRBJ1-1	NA	CSVDRTGRGSEAFF	TGCAGCGTTGACCGGACCGGCCGGGGCTCTGAAGCTTTCTTT
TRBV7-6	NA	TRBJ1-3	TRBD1	CASSDPGTAGNTIYF	TGTGCCAGCAGCGACCCCGGGACAGCGGGAAACACCATATATTTT
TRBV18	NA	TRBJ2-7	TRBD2	CASSRTSGRVEQYF	TGTGCCAGCTCCCGGACTAGCGGGAGGGTTGAGCAGTACTTC
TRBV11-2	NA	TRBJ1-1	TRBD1	CASSPRTGWNTEAFF	TGTGCCAGCAGCCCCCGGACAGGCTGGAACACTGAAGCTTTCTTT
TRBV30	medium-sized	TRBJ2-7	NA	CAWSASDRTTMEQYF	TGTGCCTGGAGTGCCTCGGACAGAACTACGATGGAGCAGTACTTC
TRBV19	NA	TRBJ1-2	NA	CASSIDPGSGYGYTF	TGTGCCAGTAGTATAGATCCGGGGTCGGGCTATGGCTACACCTTC
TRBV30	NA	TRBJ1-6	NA	CAWSGYGVRSPLHF	TGTGCCTGGAGTGGTTACGGCGTACGTTCACCCCTCCACTTT
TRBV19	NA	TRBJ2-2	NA	CASSMTGLNTGELFF	TGTGCCAGTAGTATGACGGGACTTAACACCGGGGAGCTGTTTTTT
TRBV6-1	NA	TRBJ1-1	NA	CASRPPKGLNTEAFF	TGTGCCAGCAGACCCCCGAAAGGTTTGAACACTGAAGCTTTCTTT
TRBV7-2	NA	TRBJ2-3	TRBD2	CASSLRVSGDDTQYF	TGTGCCAGCAGCTTACGCGTAAGCGGGGATGATACGCAGTATTTT
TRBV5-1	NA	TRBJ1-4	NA	CASNRGFSEKLFF	TGCGCCAGCAATAGGGGATTCTCTGAAAAACTGTTTTTT
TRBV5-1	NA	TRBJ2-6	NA	CASSSPGSAANVLTF	TGCGCCAGCAGCTCGCCGGGGTCAGCGGCCAACGTCCTGACTTTC
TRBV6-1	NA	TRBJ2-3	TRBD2	CAGTSGITDTQYF	TGTGCCGGAACTAGCGGAATCACAGATACGCAGTATTTT
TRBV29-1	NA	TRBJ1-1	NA	CSVEDRPNTEAFF	TGCAGCGTTGAGGACAGACCGAACACTGAAGCTTTCTTT
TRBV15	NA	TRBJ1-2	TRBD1	CATSRDLPSDRGHYGYTF	TGTGCCACCAGCAGAGATCTCCCGTCCGACAGGGGGCACTATGGCTACACCTTC
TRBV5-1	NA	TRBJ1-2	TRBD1	CASSTRRQGENYGYTF	TGCGCCAGCAGCACCCGGAGGCAGGGGGAGAACTATGGCTACACCTTC
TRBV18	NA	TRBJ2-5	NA	CASSPWTGAETQYF	TGTGCCAGCTCACCCTGGACGGGGGCGGAGACCCAGTACTTC
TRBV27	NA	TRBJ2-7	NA	CASSRKGGGTSYEQYF	TGTGCCAGCAGCCGTAAAGGGGGGGGAACCTCCTACGAGCAGTACTTC
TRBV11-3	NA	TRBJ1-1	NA	CASSLGGQNTEAFF	TGTGCCAGCAGCTTAGGCGGACAGAACACTGAAGCTTTCTTT
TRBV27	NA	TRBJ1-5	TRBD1	CASSFRDRGLGNQPQHF	TGTGCCAGCAGTTTCCGGGACAGGGGGCTGGGCAATCAGCCCCAGCATTTT
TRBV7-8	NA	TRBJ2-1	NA	CASSLYPTGGRVASGINEQFF	TGTGCCAGCAGCTTATACCCGACAGGGGGTAGGGTGGCTAGCGGGATCAATGAGCAGTTCTTC
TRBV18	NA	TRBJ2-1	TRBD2	CASSADATGTTSYNEQFF	TGTGCCAGCTCCGCGGACGCAACGGGGACTACCTCCTACAATGAGCAGTTCTTC
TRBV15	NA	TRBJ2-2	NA	CATSRDRITGELFF	TGTGCCACCAGCAGAGATAGGATCACCGGGGAGCTGTTTTTT
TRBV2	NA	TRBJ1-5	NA	CASKWGLGQPQHF	TGTGCCAGCAAATGGGGGCTCGGGCAGCCCCAGCATTTT
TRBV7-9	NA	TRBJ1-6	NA	CASLGRGTSYNSPLHF	TGTGCCAGCCTGGGGCGCGGGACCTCCTATAATTCACCCCTCCACTTT
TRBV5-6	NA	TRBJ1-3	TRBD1	CASSYWDRSSSGNTIYF	TGTGCCAGCAGCTATTGGGACAGGAGTAGCTCTGGAAACACCATATATTTT
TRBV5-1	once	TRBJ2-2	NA	CASSLDRASGELFF	TGCGCCAGCAGCTTGGACAGGGCCAGCGGGGAGCTGTTTTTT
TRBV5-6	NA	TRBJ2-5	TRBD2	CASSRRLAGGRETQYF	TGTGCCAGCAGCCGCCGCCTAGCGGGAGGTCGAGAGACCCAGTACTTC
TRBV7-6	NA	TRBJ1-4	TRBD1	CASSSDREGEKLFF	TGTGCCAGCAGCTCGGACAGGGAAGGTGAAAAACTGTTTTTT
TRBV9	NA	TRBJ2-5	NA	CASSVRGDTWETQYF	TGTGCCAGCAGCGTAAGGGGGGACACCTGGGAGACCCAGTACTTC
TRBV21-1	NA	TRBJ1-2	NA	CASSKAGGYGYTF	TGTGCCAGCAGCAAAGCGGGGGGGTATGGCTACACCTTC
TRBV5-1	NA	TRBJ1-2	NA	CASSPGWRGYTF	TGCGCCAGCAGCCCAGGGTGGAGAGGCTACACCTTC
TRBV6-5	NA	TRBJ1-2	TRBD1	CASSSTGRGYTF	TGTGCCAGCAGTTCGACAGGGAGGGGCTACACCTTC
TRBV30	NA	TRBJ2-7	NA	CAWSGGANLYF	TGTGCCTGGAGTGGTGGGGCGAACCTGTACTTC
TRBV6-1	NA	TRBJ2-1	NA	CASSDLGDHTIEQFF	TGTGCCAGCAGTGATTTGGGGGACCATACAATTGAGCAGTTCTTC
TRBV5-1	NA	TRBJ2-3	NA	CASSLWGAFSDTQYF	TGCGCCAGCAGCTTGTGGGGCGCGTTCTCAGATACGCAGTATTTT
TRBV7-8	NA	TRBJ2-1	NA	CASSLATRDNEQFF	TGTGCCAGCAGCTTAGCGACGCGGGACAATGAGCAGTTCTTC
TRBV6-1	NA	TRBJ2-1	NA	CASTRGRISEQFF	TGTGCCAGCACCAGGGGCCGGATTAGTGAGCAGTTCTTC
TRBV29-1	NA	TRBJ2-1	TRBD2	CSATTSGPYNEQFF	TGCAGCGCTACGACTAGCGGGCCCTACAATGAGCAGTTCTTC
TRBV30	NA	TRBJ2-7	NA	CAWSVPHGGQRYEQYF	TGTGCCTGGAGTGTACCCCATGGCGGGCAGAGGTACGAGCAGTACTTC